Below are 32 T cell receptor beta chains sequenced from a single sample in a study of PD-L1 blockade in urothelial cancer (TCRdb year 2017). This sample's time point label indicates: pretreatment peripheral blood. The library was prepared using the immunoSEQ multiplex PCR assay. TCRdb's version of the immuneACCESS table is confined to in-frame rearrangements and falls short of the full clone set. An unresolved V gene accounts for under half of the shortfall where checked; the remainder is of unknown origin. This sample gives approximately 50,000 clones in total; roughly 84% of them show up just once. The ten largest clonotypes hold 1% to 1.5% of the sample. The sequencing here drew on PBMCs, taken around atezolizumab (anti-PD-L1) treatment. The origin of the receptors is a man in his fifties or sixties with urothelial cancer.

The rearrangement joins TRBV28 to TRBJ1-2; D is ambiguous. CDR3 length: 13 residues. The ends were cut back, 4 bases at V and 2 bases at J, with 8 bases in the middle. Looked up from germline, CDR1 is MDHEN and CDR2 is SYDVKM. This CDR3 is CASSWRGNYGYTF. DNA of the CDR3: TGTGCCAGCAGTTGGCGGGGAAACTATGGCTACACCTTC.

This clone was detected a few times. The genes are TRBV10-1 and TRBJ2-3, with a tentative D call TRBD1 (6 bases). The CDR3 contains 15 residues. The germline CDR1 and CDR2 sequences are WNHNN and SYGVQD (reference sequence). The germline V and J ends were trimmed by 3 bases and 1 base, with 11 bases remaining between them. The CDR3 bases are TGCGCCAGCAGTGAAGGGGGTATTGGCACAGATACGCAGTATTTT. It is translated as CASSEGGIGTDTQYF.

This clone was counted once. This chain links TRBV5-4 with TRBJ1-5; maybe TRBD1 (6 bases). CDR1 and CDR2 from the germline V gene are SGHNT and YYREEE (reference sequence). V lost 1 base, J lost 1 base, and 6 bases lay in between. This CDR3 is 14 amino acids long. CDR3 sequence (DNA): TGTGCCAGCAGCTTGACAGGGAGCAATCAGCCCCAGCATTTT. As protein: CASSLTGSNQPQHF.

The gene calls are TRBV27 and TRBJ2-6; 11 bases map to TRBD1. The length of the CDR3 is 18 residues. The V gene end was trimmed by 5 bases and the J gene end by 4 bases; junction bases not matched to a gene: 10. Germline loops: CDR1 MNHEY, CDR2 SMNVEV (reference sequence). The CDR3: CASSLFGQGAAGANVLTF. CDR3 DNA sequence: TGTGCCAGCAGTCTATTCGGACAGGGGGCTGCAGGGGCCAACGTCCTGACTTTC.

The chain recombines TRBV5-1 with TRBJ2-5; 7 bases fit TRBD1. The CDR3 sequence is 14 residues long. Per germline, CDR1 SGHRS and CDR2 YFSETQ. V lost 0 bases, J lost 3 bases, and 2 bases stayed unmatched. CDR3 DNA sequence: TGCGCCAGCAGCTTGGTAACAGGGGAAGAGACCCAGTACTTC. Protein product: CASSLVTGEETQYF.

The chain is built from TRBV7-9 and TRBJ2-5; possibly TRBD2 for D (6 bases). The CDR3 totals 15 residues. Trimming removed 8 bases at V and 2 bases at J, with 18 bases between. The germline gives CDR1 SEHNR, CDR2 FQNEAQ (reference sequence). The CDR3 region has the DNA TGTGCCAGCGGTCCACTAGCATCAATACAAGAGACCCAGTACTTC. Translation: CASGPLASIQETQYF.

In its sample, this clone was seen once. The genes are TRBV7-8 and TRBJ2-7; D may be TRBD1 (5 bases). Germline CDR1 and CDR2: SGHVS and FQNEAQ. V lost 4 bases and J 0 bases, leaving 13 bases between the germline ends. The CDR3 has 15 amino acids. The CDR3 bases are TGTGCCAGCAGCTCACGAAGGGGCCCCTCCTACGAGCAGTACTTC. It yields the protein CASSSRRGPSYEQYF.

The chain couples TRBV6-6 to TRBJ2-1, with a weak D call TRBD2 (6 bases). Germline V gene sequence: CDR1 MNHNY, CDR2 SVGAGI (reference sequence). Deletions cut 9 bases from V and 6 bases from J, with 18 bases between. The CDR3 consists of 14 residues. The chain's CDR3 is CASQFLGGSNEQFF. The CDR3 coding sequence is TGTGCCAGTCAGTTTCTGGGAGGTAGCAATGAGCAGTTCTTC.

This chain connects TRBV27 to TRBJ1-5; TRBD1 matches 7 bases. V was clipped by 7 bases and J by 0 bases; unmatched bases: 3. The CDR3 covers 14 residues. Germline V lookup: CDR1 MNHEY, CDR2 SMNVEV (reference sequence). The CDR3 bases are TGTGCCAGCAAGGGGGCAGATAGCAATCAGCCCCAGCATTTT. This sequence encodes CASKGADSNQPQHF.

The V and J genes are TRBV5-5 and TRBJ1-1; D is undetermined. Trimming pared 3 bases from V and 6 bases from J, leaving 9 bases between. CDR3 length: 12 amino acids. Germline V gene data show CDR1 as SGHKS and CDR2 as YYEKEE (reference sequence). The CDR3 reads CASSSHESEAFF. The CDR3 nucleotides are TGTGCCAGCAGCTCCCATGAGTCTGAAGCTTTCTTT.

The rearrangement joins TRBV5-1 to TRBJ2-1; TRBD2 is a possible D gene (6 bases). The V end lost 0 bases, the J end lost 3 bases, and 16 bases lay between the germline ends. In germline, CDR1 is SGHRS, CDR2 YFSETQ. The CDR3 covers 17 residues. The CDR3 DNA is TGCGCCAGCAGCTTGGAAGGCCTAGCGAGGGTCTACAATGAGCAGTTCTTC. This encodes CASSLEGLARVYNEQFF.

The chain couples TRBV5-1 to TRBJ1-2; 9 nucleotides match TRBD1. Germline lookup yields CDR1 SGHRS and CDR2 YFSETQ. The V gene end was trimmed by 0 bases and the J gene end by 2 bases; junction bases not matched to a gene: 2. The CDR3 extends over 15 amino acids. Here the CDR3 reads CASSLAGTGNYGYTF. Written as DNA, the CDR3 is TGCGCCAGCAGCTTGGCCGGGACAGGGAACTATGGCTACACCTTC.

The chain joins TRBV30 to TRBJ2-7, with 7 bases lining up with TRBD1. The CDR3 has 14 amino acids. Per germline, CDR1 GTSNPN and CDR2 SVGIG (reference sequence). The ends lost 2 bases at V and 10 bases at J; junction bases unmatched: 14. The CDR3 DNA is TGTGCCTGGAGTTTGGGACAGTTCGTGGAAGAACAGTACTTC. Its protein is CAWSLGQFVEEQYF.

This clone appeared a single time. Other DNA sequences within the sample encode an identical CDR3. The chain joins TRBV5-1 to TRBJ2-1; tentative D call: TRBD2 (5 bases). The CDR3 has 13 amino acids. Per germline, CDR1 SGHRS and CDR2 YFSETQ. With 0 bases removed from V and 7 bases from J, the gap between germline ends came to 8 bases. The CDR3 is CASSLGLANEQFF. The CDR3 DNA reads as TGCGCCAGCAGCTTGGGGCTAGCTAATGAGCAGTTCTTC.

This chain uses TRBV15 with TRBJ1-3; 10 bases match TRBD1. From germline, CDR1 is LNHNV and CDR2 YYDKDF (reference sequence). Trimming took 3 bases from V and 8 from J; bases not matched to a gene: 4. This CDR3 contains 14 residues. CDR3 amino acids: CATSRGQGPDTIYF. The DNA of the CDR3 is TGTGCCACCAGCAGGGGACAGGGGCCGGACACCATATATTTT.

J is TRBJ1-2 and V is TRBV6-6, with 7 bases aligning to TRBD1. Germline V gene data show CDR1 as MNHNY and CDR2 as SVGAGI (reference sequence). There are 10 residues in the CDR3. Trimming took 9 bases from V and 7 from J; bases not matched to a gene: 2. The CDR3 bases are TGTGCCAGTGGACAGGCTGGCTACACCTTC. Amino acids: CASGQAGYTF.

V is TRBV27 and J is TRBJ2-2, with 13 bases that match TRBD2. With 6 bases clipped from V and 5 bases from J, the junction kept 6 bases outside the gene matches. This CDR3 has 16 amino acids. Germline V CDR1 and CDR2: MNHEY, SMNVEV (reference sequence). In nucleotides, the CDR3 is TGTGCCAGCAGGACACTAGCGGGAGGGTTTACCGGGGAGCTGTTTTTT. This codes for CASRTLAGGFTGELFF.

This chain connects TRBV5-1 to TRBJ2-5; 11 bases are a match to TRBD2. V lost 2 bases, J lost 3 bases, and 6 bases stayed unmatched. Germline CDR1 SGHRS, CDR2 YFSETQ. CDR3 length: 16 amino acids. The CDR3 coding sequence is TGCGCCAGCAGCTTTCCTAGCGGGAGGACTGAAGAGACCCAGTACTTC. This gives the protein CASSFPSGRTEETQYF.

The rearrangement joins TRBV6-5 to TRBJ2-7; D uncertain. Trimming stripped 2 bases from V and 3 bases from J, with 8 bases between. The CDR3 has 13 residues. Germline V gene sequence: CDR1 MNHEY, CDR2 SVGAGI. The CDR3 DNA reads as TGTGCCAGCAGTTACATCCACAGCTACGAGCAGTACTTC. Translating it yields CASSYIHSYEQYF.

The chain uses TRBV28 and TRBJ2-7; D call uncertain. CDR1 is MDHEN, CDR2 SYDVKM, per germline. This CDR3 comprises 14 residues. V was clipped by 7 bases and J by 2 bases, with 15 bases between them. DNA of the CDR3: TGTGCCAGCATCACTCGCGAGATACCCTACGAGCAGTACTTC. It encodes CASITREIPYEQYF. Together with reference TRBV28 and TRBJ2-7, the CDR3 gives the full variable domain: DVKVTQSSRYLVKRTGEKVFLECVQDMDHENMFWYRQDPGLGLRLIYFSYDVKMKEKGDIPEGYSVSREKKERFSLILESASTNQTSMYLCASITREIPYEQYFGPGTRLTVT.

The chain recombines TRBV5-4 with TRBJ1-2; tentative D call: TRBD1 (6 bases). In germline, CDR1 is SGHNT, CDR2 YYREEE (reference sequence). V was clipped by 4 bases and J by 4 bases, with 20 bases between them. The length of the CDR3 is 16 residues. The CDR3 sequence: CASSLDLAGETYGYTF. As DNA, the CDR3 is TGTGCCAGCAGCCTGGACCTTGCAGGGGAGACCTATGGCTACACCTTC.

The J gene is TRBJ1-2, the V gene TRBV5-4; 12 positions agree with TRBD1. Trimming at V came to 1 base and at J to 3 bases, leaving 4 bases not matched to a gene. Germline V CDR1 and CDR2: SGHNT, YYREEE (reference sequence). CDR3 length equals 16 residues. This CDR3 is CASSLKGTGGDYGYTF. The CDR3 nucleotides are TGTGCCAGCAGCTTGAAAGGGACAGGGGGCGACTATGGCTACACCTTC. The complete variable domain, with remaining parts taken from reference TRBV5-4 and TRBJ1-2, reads ETGVTQSPTHLIKTRGQQVTLRCSSQSGHNTVSWYQQALGQGPQFIFQYYREEENGRGNFPPRFSGLQFPNYSSELNVNALELDDSALYLCASSLKGTGGDYGYTFGSGTRLTVV.

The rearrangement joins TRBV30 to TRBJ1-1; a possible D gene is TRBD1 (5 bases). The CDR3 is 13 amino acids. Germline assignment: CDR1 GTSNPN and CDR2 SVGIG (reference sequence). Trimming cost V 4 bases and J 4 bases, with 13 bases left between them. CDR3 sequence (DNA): TGTGCCTGGATTTCCAGGGTTCCCACTGAAGCTTTCTTT. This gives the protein CAWISRVPTEAFF. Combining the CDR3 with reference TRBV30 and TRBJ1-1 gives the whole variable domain SQTIHQWPATLVQPVGSPLSLECTVEGTSNPNLYWYRQAAGRGLQLLFYSVGIGQISSEVPQNLSASRPQDRQFILSSKKLLLSDSGFYLCAWISRVPTEAFFGQGTRLTVV.

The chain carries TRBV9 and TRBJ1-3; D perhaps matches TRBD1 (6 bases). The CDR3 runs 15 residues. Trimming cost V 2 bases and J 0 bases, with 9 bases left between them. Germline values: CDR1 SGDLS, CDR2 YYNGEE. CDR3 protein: CASSVQGFSGNTIYF. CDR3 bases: TGTGCCAGCAGCGTTCAGGGGTTCTCTGGAAACACCATATATTTT.

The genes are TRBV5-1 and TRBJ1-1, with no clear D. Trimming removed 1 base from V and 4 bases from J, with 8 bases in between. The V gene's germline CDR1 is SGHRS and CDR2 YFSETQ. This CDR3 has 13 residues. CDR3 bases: TGCGCCAGCAGCTTGCGTCAGGCCACTGAAGCTTTCTTT. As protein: CASSLRQATEAFF.

CDR3 residues: CASSQVRTSQETQYF. CDR3 sequence (DNA): TGCGCCAGCAGCCAAGTTAGAACTAGTCAGGAGACCCAGTACTTC. This chain joins TRBV4-3 and TRBJ2-5; D is possibly TRBD2 (5 bases). V dropped 1 base and J dropped 5 bases, with 14 bases sitting between them. The CDR3 is 15 amino acids. CDR1 is LGHNA and CDR2 is YSLEER in the germline V gene.

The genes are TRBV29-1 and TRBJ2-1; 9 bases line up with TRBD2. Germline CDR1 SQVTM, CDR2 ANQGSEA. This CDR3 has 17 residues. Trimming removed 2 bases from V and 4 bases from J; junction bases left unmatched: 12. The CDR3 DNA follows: TGCAGCGTTGAAAGTAGCGGGAGATTCTATTCATACAATGAGCAGTTCTTC. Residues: CSVESSGRFYSYNEQFF.

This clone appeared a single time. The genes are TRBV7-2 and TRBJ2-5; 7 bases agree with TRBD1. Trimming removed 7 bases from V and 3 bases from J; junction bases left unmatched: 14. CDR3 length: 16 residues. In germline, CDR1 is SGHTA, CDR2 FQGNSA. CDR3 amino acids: CASNQMTGRRKETQYF. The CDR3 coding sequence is TGTGCCAGCAATCAAATGACAGGGCGCCGGAAAGAGACCCAGTACTTC.

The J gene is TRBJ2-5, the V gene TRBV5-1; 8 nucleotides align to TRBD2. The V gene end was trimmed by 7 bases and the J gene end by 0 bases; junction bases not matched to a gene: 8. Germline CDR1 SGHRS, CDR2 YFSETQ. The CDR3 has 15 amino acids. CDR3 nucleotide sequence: TGCGCCAGCCGGGAGGGGCTGAGGTACCAAGAGACCCAGTACTTC. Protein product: CASREGLRYQETQYF. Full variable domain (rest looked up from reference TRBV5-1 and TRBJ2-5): KAGVTQTPRYLIKTRGQQVTLSCSPISGHRSVSWYQQTPGQGLQFLFEYFSETQRNKGNFPGRFSGRQFSNSRSEMNVSTLELGDSALYLCASREGLRYQETQYFGPGTRLLVL.

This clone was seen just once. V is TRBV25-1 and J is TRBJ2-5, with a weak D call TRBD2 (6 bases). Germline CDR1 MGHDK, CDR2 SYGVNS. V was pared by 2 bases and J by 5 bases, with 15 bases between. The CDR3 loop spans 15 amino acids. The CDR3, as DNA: TGTGCCAGCAGTGAACTTCAACGGGGGTTCGAGACCCAGTACTTC. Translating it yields CASSELQRGFETQYF.

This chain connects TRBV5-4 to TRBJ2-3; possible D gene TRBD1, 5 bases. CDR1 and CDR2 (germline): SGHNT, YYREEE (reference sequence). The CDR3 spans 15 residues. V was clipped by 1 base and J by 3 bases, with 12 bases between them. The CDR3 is CASSLMGPMTDTQYF. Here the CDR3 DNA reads TGTGCCAGCAGCTTGATGGGGCCTATGACAGATACGCAGTATTTT.

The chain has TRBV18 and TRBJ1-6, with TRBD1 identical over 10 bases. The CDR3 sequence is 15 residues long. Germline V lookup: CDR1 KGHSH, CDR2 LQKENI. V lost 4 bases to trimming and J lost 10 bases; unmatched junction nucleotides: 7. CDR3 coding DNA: TGTGCCAGCTCACTTGACAGGGGGCTAGGGTCACCCCTCCACTTT. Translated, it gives CASSLDRGLGSPLHF.